This is a list of T cell receptor beta chains from one sample in a study of CD8 T cells in ankylosing spondylitis. Each CDR3 protein gets one entry after TCRdb re-called the 5' RACE reads with MiXCR. The repertoire holds approximately 150,000 distinct CDR3 sequences, with around 45% as singletons. The sample consisted of synovial fluid, either unsorted or a sorted T cell fraction (not recorded which). The origin of the receptors is a male donor with ankylosing spondylitis. Each CDR3 is given without its conserved first and last residue. The order of the fields is V gene, J gene, CDR3 protein.

TRBV7-9	TRBJ2-3	ASSLMAGLAGIDTQY
TRBV2	TRBJ2-3	ASSEGQGPFTDTQY
TRBV4-3	TRBJ1-1	ASSHAQGVLRKNTEAF
TRBV4-3	TRBJ1-2	ASSYRQNFYGYT
TRBV13	TRBJ1-1	ASSLWRAQVEAF
TRBV6-2/TRBV6-3	TRBJ1-5	ASSYEGGQPQH
TRBV20-1	TRBJ2-1	SARVTSGAQKF
TRBV7-2	TRBJ1-3	ASSTTWVSGNTIY
TRBV6-5	TRBJ2-7	ASSYSAGLAAYEQY
TRBV11-3	TRBJ2-7	ASSLGGRIYEQY
TRBV6-2/TRBV6-3	TRBJ2-1	ASSCPRQGNRDEQF
TRBV20-1	TRBJ1-1	SAKIWGNTEAF
TRBV20-1	TRBJ1-1	SARDSFNTEAF
TRBV12-3/TRBV12-4	TRBJ2-1	ASSYTLGIRPGEQF
TRBV7-9	TRBJ1-1	ASSSTPGQSSEAF
TRBV7-9	TRBJ2-2	ASSPDRTHTGELF
TRBV5-1	TRBJ2-7	ASSPATGRGYEQY
TRBV5-1	TRBJ2-7	ASRVTDDSYEQY